These T cell receptor beta chains were read from a single sample in a study of cytomegalovirus exposure and HLA in healthy donors. TCRdb's copy holds only in-frame clones and misses some; the assay was immunoSEQ multiplex PCR. The sample shows more than 200,000 clones, 82% of them seen only once. Sequenced: PBMCs. The receptor source for this set is a man between 35 and 55 years old in good health and CMV-seropositive. Both conserved end residues are part of each CDR3. D genes are given only for firm matches. Clone size appears in some rows only: once, few, many, or a class for an expanded clone.

clone_size,v_call,j_call,cdr3_length,d_call,cdr3_nt,cdr3_aa
NA,TRBV6-1,TRBJ1-2,13,TRBD1,TGTGCCAGCAGTAGGACAGGGGAGGATGGCTACACCTTC,CASSRTGEDGYTF
NA,TRBV18,TRBJ2-3,14,TRBD1,TGTGCCAGCTCACCGGACAGGGGCACAGATACGCAGTATTTT,CASSPDRGTDTQYF
NA,TRBV15,TRBJ2-2,16,NA,TGTGCCACCAGCAGAGATCTTAGCGCGAACACCGGGGAGCTGTTTTTT,CATSRDLSANTGELFF
NA,TRBV15,TRBJ1-1,14,NA,TGTGCCACCAGCAGAGATCGCGGAAACACTGAAGCTTTCTTT,CATSRDRGNTEAFF
NA,TRBV19,TRBJ1-5,13,TRBD1,TGTGCCAGTATGGGACAGCGTCAGAGGCCCCAGCATTTT,CASMGQRQRPQHF
NA,TRBV18,TRBJ2-2,16,NA,TGTGCCAGCTCACCCCCGGGGACACCTAACACCGGGGAGCTGTTTTTT,CASSPPGTPNTGELFF
few,TRBV27,TRBJ1-1,15,TRBD1,TGTGCCAGCAGTTCCTCGACAGGGGTCAACACTGAAGCTTTCTTT,CASSSSTGVNTEAFF
NA,TRBV6-5,TRBJ1-4,14,TRBD1,TGTGCCAGCAGTCCAGGGGGTCGGGGTGAAAAACTGTTTTTT,CASSPGGRGEKLFF
few,TRBV19,TRBJ1-1,13,NA,TGTGCCAGTAGTGCCGCTAGGAACACTGAAGCTTTCTTT,CASSAARNTEAFF
NA,TRBV9,TRBJ2-1,15,NA,TGTGCCAGCAGCGTGAGGGGGACAACCCTGAATGAGCAGTTCTTC,CASSVRGTTLNEQFF
NA,TRBV10-3,TRBJ2-2,20,TRBD2,TGTGCCATCAGTGAGTCAATCGGGACTAGCGGGAGTTGGGACACCGGGGAGCTGTTTTTT,CAISESIGTSGSWDTGELFF
NA,TRBV5-6,TRBJ2-7,13,NA,TGTGCCAGCAGCTTTAGGGGGGGGTGGGAGCAGTACTTC,CASSFRGGWEQYF
NA,TRBV5-6,TRBJ2-5,14,NA,TGTGCCAGCAGCAGAACTAGTTTGAAAGAGACCCAGTACTTC,CASSRTSLKETQYF
NA,TRBV27,TRBJ2-7,15,TRBD1,TGTGCCAGCAGTTCCTCAGGGGGCGCGCGTGCCGAGCAGTACTTC,CASSSSGGARAEQYF
NA,TRBV6-1,TRBJ2-6,17,NA,TGTGCCAGCAGTGAAGCGCTTAGGAGCTCTGGGGCCAACGTCCTGACTTTC,CASSEALRSSGANVLTF
NA,TRBV2,TRBJ2-7,14,NA,TGTGCCAGCATCCCCAGGATTACCTCCTACGAGCAGTACTTC,CASIPRITSYEQYF